This T cell receptor beta chain was identified during a study of blood T cell repertoires in COVID-19. Study in general: Donors in the United States, Italy and Spain gave samples during acute or convalescent COVID-19.

V was pared by 0 bases and J by 8 bases, with 4 bases of the junction left unmatched. This CDR3 has 16 residues. Germline CDR1 reads LGHDT; CDR2 reads YNNKEL (reference sequence). Methods used by the authors: From reference gene primer amplification, estimates of nucleated cell counts were derived. Sequenced by immunoSEQ multiplex PCR; TCRdb stores in-frame clones only, minus some. That table gives V, J and clone size, and the DNA gave D and trimming. The data hold about 120,000 clones, with 80% to 90% observed a single time. The table lists this clone with a few counts. The rearrangement links TRBV3-1 (or the pseudogene TRBV3-2) to TRBJ2-1; 13 nucleotides agree with TRBD2. Material for sequencing was peripheral blood. The source is a woman aged 45-65 years with acute or convalescent COVID-19. The CDR3 nucleotides read TGTGCCAGCAGCCAAGATTGGACTAGCGGGAGTTATGAGCAGTTCTTC. Its translation: CASSQDWTSGSYEQFF.